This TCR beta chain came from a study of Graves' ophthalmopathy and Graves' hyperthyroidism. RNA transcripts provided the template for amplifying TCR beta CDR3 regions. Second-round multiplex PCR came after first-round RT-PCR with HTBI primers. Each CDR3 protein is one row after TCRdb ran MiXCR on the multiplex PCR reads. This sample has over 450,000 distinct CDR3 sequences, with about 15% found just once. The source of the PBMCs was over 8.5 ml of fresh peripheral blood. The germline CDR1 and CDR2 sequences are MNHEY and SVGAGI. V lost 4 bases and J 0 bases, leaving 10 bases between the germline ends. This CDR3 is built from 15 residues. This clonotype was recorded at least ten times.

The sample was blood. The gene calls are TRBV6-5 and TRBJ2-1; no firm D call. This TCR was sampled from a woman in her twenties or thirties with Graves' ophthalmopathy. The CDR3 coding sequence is TGTGCCAGCAGTTCGAGCTCGAGCTCCTACAATGAGCAGTTCTTC. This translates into CASSSSSSSYNEQFF.